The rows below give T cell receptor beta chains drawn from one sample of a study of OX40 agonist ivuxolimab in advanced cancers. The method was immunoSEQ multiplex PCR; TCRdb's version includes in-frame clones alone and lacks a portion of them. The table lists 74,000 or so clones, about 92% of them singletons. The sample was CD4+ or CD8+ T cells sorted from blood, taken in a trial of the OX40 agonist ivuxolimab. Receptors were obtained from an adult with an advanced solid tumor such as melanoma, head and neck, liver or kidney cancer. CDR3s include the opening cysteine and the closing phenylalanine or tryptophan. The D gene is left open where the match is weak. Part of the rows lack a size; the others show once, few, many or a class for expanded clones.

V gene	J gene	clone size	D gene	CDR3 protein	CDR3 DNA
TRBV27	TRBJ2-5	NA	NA	CASSLWGSLGAETQYF	TGTGCCAGCAGTTTATGGGGAAGCTTGGGCGCAGAGACCCAGTACTTC
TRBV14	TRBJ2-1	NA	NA	CASSQERGYEQFF	TGTGCCAGCAGCCAAGAACGGGGTTATGAGCAGTTCTTC
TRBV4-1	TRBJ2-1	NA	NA	CASSQEAAPSSYNEQFF	TGCGCCAGCAGCCAAGAAGCCGCCCCGAGCTCCTACAATGAGCAGTTCTTC
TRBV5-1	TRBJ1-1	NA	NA	CASSLFPSTEAFF	TGCGCCAGCAGCTTGTTCCCCAGCACTGAAGCTTTCTTT
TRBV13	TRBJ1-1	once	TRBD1	CASRGRGPRNLNTEAFF	TGTGCCAGCAGGGGAAGGGGGCCCCGTAACTTGAACACTGAAGCTTTCTTT
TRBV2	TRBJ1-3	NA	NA	CASSGVGGPSGNTIYF	TGTGCCAGCAGTGGGGTCGGAGGGCCCTCTGGAAACACCATATATTTT
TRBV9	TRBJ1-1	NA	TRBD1	CASSALWGQGDMNTEAFF	TGTGCCAGCAGCGCCCTCTGGGGACAGGGAGACATGAACACTGAAGCTTTCTTT
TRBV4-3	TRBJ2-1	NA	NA	CASSQDLPSSYYNEQFF	TGCGCCAGCAGCCAAGATCTCCCTAGCAGCTACTACAATGAGCAGTTCTTC
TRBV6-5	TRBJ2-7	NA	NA	CASTPLQAYSYEQYF	TGTGCCAGCACCCCCCTACAGGCTTACTCCTACGAGCAGTACTTC
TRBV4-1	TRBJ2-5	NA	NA	CASSPGRVSGETQYF	TGCGCCAGCAGCCCCGGGAGAGTATCAGGAGAGACCCAGTACTTC
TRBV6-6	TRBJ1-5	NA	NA	CAEGLGNQPQHF	TGTGCCGAGGGGCTGGGCAATCAGCCCCAGCATTTT
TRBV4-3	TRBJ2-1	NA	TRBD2	CASSHGLAGGANEQFF	TGCGCCAGCAGCCACGGACTAGCGGGGGGGGCCAATGAGCAGTTCTTC
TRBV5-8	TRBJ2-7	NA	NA	CASSFTGNEQYF	TGTGCCAGCAGCTTTACAGGGAACGAGCAGTACTTC
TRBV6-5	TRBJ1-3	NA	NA	CASSVQYSGNTIYF	TGTGCCAGCAGTGTACAGTACTCTGGAAACACCATATATTTT
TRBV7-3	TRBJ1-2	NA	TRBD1	CASSPWTGDYGYTF	TGTGCCAGCAGCCCATGGACAGGAGACTATGGCTACACCTTC
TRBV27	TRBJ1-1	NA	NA	CASSLLSPPVTEAFF	TGTGCCAGCAGTTTATTATCCCCCCCCGTTACTGAAGCTTTCTTT
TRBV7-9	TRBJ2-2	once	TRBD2	CASLTAGDMTGELFF	TGTGCCAGCCTAACGGCGGGAGATATGACCGGGGAGCTGTTTTTT
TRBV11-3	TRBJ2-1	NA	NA	CASSSGPNNEQFF	TGTGCCAGCAGCTCGGGACCAAACAATGAGCAGTTCTTC
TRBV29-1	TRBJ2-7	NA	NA	CSGRPPYEQYF	TGCAGCGGCAGACCCCCCTACGAGCAGTACTTC
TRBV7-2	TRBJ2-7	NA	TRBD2	CASSPGLAPYEQYF	TGTGCCAGCAGCCCGGGACTAGCGCCGTACGAGCAGTACTTC
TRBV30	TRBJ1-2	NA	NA	CACRGPVRDYTF	TGTGCCTGTCGCGGTCCCGTGCGCGACTACACCTTC
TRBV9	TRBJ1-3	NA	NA	CASSVPGGSSGNTIYF	TGTGCCAGCAGCGTCCCGGGGGGCAGCTCTGGAAACACCATATATTTT
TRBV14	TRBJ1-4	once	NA	CASSQRTGSWGEKLFF	TGTGCCAGCAGCCAACGCACGGGGTCCTGGGGGGAAAAACTGTTTTTT
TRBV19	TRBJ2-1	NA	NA	CASSVGGPYNEQFF	TGTGCCAGTAGTGTCGGGGGACCCTACAATGAGCAGTTCTTC
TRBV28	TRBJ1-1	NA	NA	CASILDSPRMGTEAFF	TGTGCCAGCATTCTGGACAGTCCTAGGATGGGGACTGAAGCTTTCTTT
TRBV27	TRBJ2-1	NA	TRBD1	CASSLGQGERREQFF	TGTGCCAGCAGTTTAGGGCAGGGGGAACGGAGGGAGCAGTTCTTC
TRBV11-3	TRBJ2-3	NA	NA	CASSTGMDTQYF	TGTGCCAGCAGCACCGGAATGGATACGCAGTATTTT
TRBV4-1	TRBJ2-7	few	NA	CASSQLDNYEQYF	TGCGCCAGCAGCCAGCTGGACAACTACGAGCAGTACTTC
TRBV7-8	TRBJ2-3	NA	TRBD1	CASSSPPRPGTGGTDTQYF	TGTGCCAGCAGCTCCCCCCCTCGACCCGGGACAGGGGGCACAGATACGCAGTATTTT
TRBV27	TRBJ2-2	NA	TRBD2	CASTQGLAGGPSTGELFF	TGTGCCAGCACTCAGGGACTAGCGGGAGGGCCGAGCACCGGGGAGCTGTTTTTT
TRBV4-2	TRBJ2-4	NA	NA	CASSQDGSGMGGNIQYF	TGTGCCAGCAGCCAAGATGGAAGCGGCATGGGGGGAAACATTCAGTACTTC
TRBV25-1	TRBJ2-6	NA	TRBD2	CASSGKGGSSGANVLTF	TGTGCCAGCAGTGGAAAGGGAGGGAGCTCTGGGGCCAACGTCCTGACTTTC
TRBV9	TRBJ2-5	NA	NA	CASSYEGGETQYF	TGTGCCAGCAGCTACGAGGGAGGCGAGACCCAGTACTTC
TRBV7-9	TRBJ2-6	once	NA	CASSLVPTGANVLTF	TGTGCCAGCAGCTTAGTCCCGACTGGGGCCAACGTCCTGACTTTC
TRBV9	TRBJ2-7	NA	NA	CASSVEGEVEQYF	TGTGCCAGCAGCGTAGAGGGGGAGGTGGAGCAGTACTTC
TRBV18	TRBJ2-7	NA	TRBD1	CASSPRTGLDEQYF	TGTGCCAGCTCACCACGGACAGGGCTCGACGAGCAGTACTTC
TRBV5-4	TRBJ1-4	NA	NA	CASSLDGSNEKLFF	TGTGCCAGCAGCTTAGACGGGTCTAATGAAAAACTGTTTTTT
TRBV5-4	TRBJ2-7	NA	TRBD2	CASSLSPGLAGYLEQYF	TGTGCCAGCAGCTTATCGCCGGGACTAGCGGGATATCTTGAGCAGTACTTC
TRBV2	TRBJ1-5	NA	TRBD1	CASSEAARGRNQPQHF	TGTGCCAGCAGTGAAGCGGCCAGGGGGAGGAATCAGCCCCAGCATTTT
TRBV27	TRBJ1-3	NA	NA	CASSPVGFGNTIYF	TGTGCCAGCAGCCCGGTGGGTTTTGGAAACACCATATATTTT
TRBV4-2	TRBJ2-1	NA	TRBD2	CASSQVGTSNNEQFF	TGTGCCAGCAGCCAAGTTGGGACTAGTAACAATGAGCAGTTCTTC
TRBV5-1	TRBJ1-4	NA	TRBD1	CASSLIGAGTGVYEKLFF	TGCGCCAGCAGCTTAATCGGTGCCGGGACAGGGGTTTATGAAAAACTGTTTTTT
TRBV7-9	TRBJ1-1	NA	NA	CASSTARARTEAFF	TGTGCCAGCAGCACCGCGAGGGCTAGGACTGAAGCTTTCTTT
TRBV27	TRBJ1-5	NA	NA	CASSFGLSNQPQHF	TGTGCCAGCAGTTTCGGGCTGAGCAATCAGCCCCAGCATTTT
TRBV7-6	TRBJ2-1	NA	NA	CASSPQVIRNEQFF	TGTGCCAGCAGCCCCCAGGTTATTCGGAATGAGCAGTTCTTC
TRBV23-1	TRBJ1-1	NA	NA	CASSQKGTNPNMNTEAFF	TGCGCCAGCAGTCAAAAGGGGACGAACCCAAACATGAACACTGAAGCTTTCTTT